The 14 T cell receptor beta chains below were found in one sample sequenced in a study of cytomegalovirus exposure and HLA in healthy donors (TCRdb year 2017). The library was built by means of the immunoSEQ multiplex PCR assay. For the multiplex PCR, a mixture combining 60 forward primers for TCR Vbeta segments and 13 reverse primers for TCR Jbeta segments was used. Imported from immuneACCESS, the table was reduced by TCRdb to in-frame sequences with V and J called. These copies leave out some clones; in studies compared against another copy, an unresolved V gene accounts for under half, and the cause of the remainder is not known. The sample profile shows 110,000 or so clones; 65% to 85% of them were found once. Roughly 5% of the sample is taken by the ten largest. Sequences were obtained from PBMCs. These TCRs come from a woman in her twenties or thirties in good health and CMV-seropositive.

The chain has TRBV19 and TRBJ2-7; tentatively, D is TRBD2 (5 bases). The V gene lost 0 bases and the J gene lost 6 bases, with 9 bases spanning the gap. The CDR3 spans 13 residues. Germline V gives CDR1 LNHDA, CDR2 SQIVND (reference sequence). DNA for the CDR3: TGTGCCAGTAGTATAGAGGCCCGGGGCGAGCAGTACTTC. Translating it yields CASSIEARGEQYF.

As to this clone: At one of its ends the junction is not consistent with the germline gene, which may arise from a read error. The V call is TRBV27, the J call TRBJ1-5; D remains unclear. The CDR3 totals 15 residues. Germline CDR1 MNHEY, CDR2 SMNVEV (reference sequence). The CDR3 protein is CASSLKGASNRPQHF. CDR3 bases: TGTGCCAGCAGTTTAAAGGGAGCGAGCAATCGGCCCCAGCATTTT.

The chain combines TRBV4-1 with TRBJ2-7; 7 bases match TRBD1. Germline V lookup: CDR1 MGHRA, CDR2 YSYEKL. The length of the CDR3 is 15 residues. V lost 3 bases, J lost 2 bases, and 7 bases stayed unmatched. The CDR3 DNA reads as TGCGCCAGCAGCCATCCGGGACAGAGAACCTACGAGCAGTACTTC. Translating gives CASSHPGQRTYEQYF.

The genes are TRBV10-2 and TRBJ1-1, with 10 bases that match TRBD1. This CDR3 has 15 amino acids. The J segment lost 0 bases and the V segment lost 7 bases, leaving 5 bases of the junction unmatched. The germline CDR1 and CDR2 sequences are WSHSY and SAAADI. CDR3 protein: CASTGQGPMNTEAFF. The CDR3 nucleotides are TGCGCCAGCACGGGACAGGGGCCGATGAACACTGAAGCTTTCTTT.

The rearrangement uses TRBV6-1 and TRBJ1-5; D unresolved. The CDR3 is 15 residues long. V gave up 2 bases and J gave up 2 bases, with 10 bases separating them. Germline assignment: CDR1 MNHNS and CDR2 SASEGT. The CDR3 sequence: CASSENGVGNQPQHF. CDR3 nucleotides: TGTGCCAGCAGTGAAAACGGGGTAGGCAATCAGCCCCAGCATTTT.

V and J are TRBV27 and TRBJ2-4, with D perhaps matching TRBD1 (5 bases). The CDR3 covers 14 residues. From germline, CDR1 is MNHEY and CDR2 SMNVEV (reference sequence). Trimming took off 3 bases at V and 6 bases at J, with 12 bases between the two ends. The CDR3 loop reads CASSFRDRPNIQYF. DNA of the CDR3: TGTGCCAGCAGTTTTCGAGACAGACCAAACATTCAGTACTTC.

This chain uses TRBV6-1 with TRBJ1-3; D remains ambiguous. The germline gives CDR1 MNHNS, CDR2 SASEGT. The length of the CDR3 is 15 residues. Trimming left V 6 bases short and J 0 bases short, with 12 bases between. CDR3 protein: CASSLLGDSGNTIYF. The CDR3 nucleotides are TGTGCCAGCAGCCTCCTCGGGGACTCTGGAAACACCATATATTTT.

Here the CDR3 reads CASITGALGTEAFF. The CDR3 DNA sequence: TGTGCCAGCATTACAGGGGCGTTGGGCACTGAAGCTTTCTTT. The V call is TRBV27, the J call TRBJ1-1; 7 nucleotides line up with TRBD1. Trimming at V came to 7 bases and at J to 4 bases, leaving 9 bases not matched to a gene. The CDR3 sequence is 14 residues long. The germline CDR1 and CDR2 sequences are MNHEY and SMNVEV (reference sequence).

The sample holds one count of this clone. V is TRBV2 and J is TRBJ1-5; D remains unclear. The ends were cut back, 4 bases at V and 4 bases at J, with 5 bases in the middle. CDR3 length: 12 amino acids. The germline CDR1 and CDR2 sequences are SNHLY and FYNNEI. The CDR3 DNA reads TGTGCCAGCAGTGGCGGGAATCAGCCCCAGCATTTT. The encoded protein is CASSGGNQPQHF.

This clone was picked up a small number of times. The chain employs TRBV7-9 and TRBJ2-5, with a tentative D call TRBD2 (5 bases). The germline V gene encodes CDR1 SEHNR and CDR2 FQNEAQ (reference sequence). V was cut by 4 bases and J by 4 bases, with 16 bases left in between. The CDR3 has 15 residues. DNA for the CDR3: TGTGCCAGCAGCTCCCCCACGAATGAGGGAGAGACCCAGTACTTC. Translated, it gives CASSSPTNEGETQYF. Combining the CDR3 with reference TRBV7-9 and TRBJ2-5 gives the whole variable domain DTGVSQNPRHKITKRGQNVTFRCDPISEHNRLYWYRQTLGQGPEFLTYFQNEAQLEKSRLLSDRFSAERPKGSFSTLEIQRTEQGDSAMYLCASSSPTNEGETQYFGPGTRLLVL.

The chain has TRBV7-9 and TRBJ2-7; a weak D match, TRBD2 (7 bases). In germline, CDR1 is SEHNR, CDR2 FQNEAQ (reference sequence). The CDR3 runs to 14 residues. Trimming cost V 4 bases and J 3 bases, with 13 bases left between them. CDR3 residues: CASSSRGGDYEQYF. The DNA for the CDR3 is TGTGCCAGCAGCTCAAGGGGGGGGGACTACGAGCAGTACTTC.

This clone was found once. The chain joins TRBV7-8 to TRBJ1-5; D is possibly TRBD1 (5 bases). The germline V gene has CDR1 SGHVS and CDR2 FQNEAQ. CDR3 length: 16 residues. Between the trimmed V and J ends, which lost 1 base and 3 bases, there was a span of 13 bases. CDR3 sequence (DNA): TGTGCCAGCAGCTTAGGAGACAGTCGCGACAATCAGCCCCAGCATTTT. This gives the protein CASSLGDSRDNQPQHF. The full variable domain, rest sourced from reference TRBV7-8 and TRBJ1-5, is GAGVSQSPRYKVAKRGQDVALRCDPISGHVSLFWYQQALGQGPEFLTYFQNEAQLDKSGLPSDRFFAERPEGSVSTLKIQRTQQEDSAVYLCASSLGDSRDNQPQHFGDGTRLSIL.

The rearrangement joins TRBV5-1 to TRBJ2-7; a weak D match, TRBD2 (5 bases). This CDR3 contains 13 residues. Germline CDR1 reads SGHRS; CDR2 reads YFSETQ. The V and J ends lost 1 base and 4 bases respectively, with 9 bases between them. DNA for the CDR3: TGCGCCAGCAGCTTGTTTGAGGGATACGAGCAGTACTTC. It codes for CASSLFEGYEQYF.

The CDR3 DNA sequence: TGCGCCAGCAGCCAAAACGGACAGGGGAGAGGAGGCTACACCTTC. It codes for CASSQNGQGRGGYTF. The V gene is TRBV5-1, the J gene TRBJ1-2, with 9 nucleotides matching TRBD1. The CDR3 is 15 residues long. The germline V gene has CDR1 SGHRS and CDR2 YFSETQ. With V trimmed by 4 bases and J by 8 bases, 12 bases remained unmatched.